This T cell receptor (beta chain) was identified in a study of sequential checkpoint blockade in melanoma. The table came from immunoSEQ multiplex PCR; TCRdb's copy has only in-frame clones and leaves some out. The data contain more than 9,500 clones, nearly 25% of them singletons. Treatment here: randomized to nivolumab then ipilimumab (arm A) or the reverse (arm B). This TCR was sampled from a human donor with melanoma. The starting material was tumor tissue (inferred from file names), obtained from a patient given nivolumab and ipilimumab in sequence.

The chain's CDR3 is CASSSTSNQPQHF. DNA of the CDR3: TGTGCCAGTAGCTCCACTAGCAATCAGCCCCAGCATTTT. This sequence joins TRBV19 and TRBJ1-5; no clear D. The V gene lost 6 bases and the J gene lost 0 bases, with 6 bases spanning the gap. Germline V gives CDR1 LNHDA, CDR2 SQIVND (reference sequence). This CDR3 has 13 residues. Using reference TRBV19 and TRBJ1-5 for the parts outside the CDR3, the full variable domain is DGGITQSPKYLFRKEGQNVTLSCEQNLNHDAMYWYRQDPGQGLRLIYYSQIVNDFQKGDIAEGYSVSREKKESFPLTVTSAQKNPTAFYLCASSSTSNQPQHFGDGTRLSIL.